These 3 T cell receptor beta chains came from one sample sequenced in a study of cytomegalovirus exposure and HLA in healthy donors. It was with 60 Vbeta and 13 Jbeta primers that the PCR ran. Here immunoSEQ multiplex PCR was the method, and the copy in TCRdb shows in-frame clones only, minus some. The table has under 100,000 clones, 70% to 80% seen once. Sequencing was carried out using PBMCs. The receptor source for this set is a man under 40 in good health and CMV-seronegative.

This sequence joins TRBV19 and TRBJ2-5, with 7 bases aligning to TRBD1. The V gene's germline CDR1 is LNHDA and CDR2 SQIVND (reference sequence). V was pared by 5 bases and J by 5 bases, with 5 bases of the junction left unmatched. There are 13 residues in the CDR3. The CDR3 DNA sequence: TGTGCCAGTAGTGAGACAGGGTCGGAGACCCAGTACTTC. It encodes CASSETGSETQYF.

The chain combines TRBV18 with TRBJ2-5; D is unresolved. This CDR3 contains 13 residues. V gave up 3 bases and J gave up 4 bases, with 9 bases separating them. Germline V gene sequence: CDR1 KGHSH, CDR2 LQKENI. The CDR3 loop reads CASSPSLGETQYF. DNA for the CDR3: TGTGCCAGCTCACCTTCGCTAGGAGAGACCCAGTACTTC.

This clone was found once. The J gene is TRBJ1-6, the V gene TRBV18; D not resolved. From germline, CDR1 is KGHSH and CDR2 LQKENI. CDR3 length: 14 residues. V lost 3 bases and J 14 bases, leaving 17 bases between the germline ends. CDR3 bases: TGTGCCAGCTCACCGGGTAGCCGTACGTTCACCCTCCACTTT. Its translation: CASSPGSRTFTLHF.